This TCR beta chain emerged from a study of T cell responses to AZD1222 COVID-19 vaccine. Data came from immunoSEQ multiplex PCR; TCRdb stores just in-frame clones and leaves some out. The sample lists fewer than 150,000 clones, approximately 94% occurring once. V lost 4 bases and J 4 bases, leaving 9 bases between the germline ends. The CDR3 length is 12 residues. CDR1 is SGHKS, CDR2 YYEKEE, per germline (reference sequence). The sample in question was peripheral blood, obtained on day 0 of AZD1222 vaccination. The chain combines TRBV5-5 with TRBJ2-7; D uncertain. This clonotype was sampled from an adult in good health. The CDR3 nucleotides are TGTGCCAGCAGCCCCCTTGGATACGAGCAGTACTTC. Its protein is CASSPLGYEQYF.